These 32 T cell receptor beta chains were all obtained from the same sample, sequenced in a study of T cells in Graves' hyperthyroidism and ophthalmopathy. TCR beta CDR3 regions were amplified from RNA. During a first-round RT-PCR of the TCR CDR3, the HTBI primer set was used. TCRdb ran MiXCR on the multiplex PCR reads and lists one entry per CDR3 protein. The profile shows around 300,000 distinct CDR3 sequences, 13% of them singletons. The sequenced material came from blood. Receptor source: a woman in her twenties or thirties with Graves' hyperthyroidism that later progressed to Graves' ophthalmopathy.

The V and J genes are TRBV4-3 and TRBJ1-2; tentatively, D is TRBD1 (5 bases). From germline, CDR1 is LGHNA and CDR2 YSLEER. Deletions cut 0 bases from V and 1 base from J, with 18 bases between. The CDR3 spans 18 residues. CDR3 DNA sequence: TGCGCCAGCAGCCAAGATCCACAGACCGGGGGATATAACTATGGCTACACCTTC. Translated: CASSQDPQTGGYNYGYTF.

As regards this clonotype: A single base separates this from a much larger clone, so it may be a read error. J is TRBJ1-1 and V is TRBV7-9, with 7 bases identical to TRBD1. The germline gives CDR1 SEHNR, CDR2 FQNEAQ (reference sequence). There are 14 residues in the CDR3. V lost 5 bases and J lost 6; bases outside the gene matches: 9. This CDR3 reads CASSPAQGMAEAFF. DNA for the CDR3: TGTGCCAGCAGCCCTGCACAGGGGATGGCTGAAGCTTTCTTT. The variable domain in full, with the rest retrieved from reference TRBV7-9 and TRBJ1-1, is DTGVSQNPRHKITKRGQNVTFRCDPISEHNRLYWYRQTLGQGPEFLTYFQNEAQLEKSRLLSDRFSAERPKGSFSTLEIQRTEQGDSAMYLCASSPAQGMAEAFFGQGTRLTVV.

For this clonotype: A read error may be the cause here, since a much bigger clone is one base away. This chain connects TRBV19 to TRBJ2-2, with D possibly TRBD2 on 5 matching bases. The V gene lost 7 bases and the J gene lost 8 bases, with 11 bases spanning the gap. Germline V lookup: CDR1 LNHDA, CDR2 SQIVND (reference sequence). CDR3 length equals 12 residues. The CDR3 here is CASNKAAGELFF. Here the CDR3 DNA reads TGTGCCAGTAATAAAGCGGCGGGGGAGCTGTTTTTT. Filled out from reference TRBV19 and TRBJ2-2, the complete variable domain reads DGGITQSPKYLFRKEGQNVTLSCEQNLNHDAMYWYRQDPGQGLRLIYYSQIVNDFQKGDIAEGYSVSREKKESFPLTVTSAQKNPTAFYLCASNKAAGELFFGEGSRLTVL.

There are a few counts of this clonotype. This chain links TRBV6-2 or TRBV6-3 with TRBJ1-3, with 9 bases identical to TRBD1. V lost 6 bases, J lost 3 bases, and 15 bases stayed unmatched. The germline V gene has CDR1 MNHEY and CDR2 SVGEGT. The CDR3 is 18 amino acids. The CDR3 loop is CASSYGQGWNRGGNTIYF. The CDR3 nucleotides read TGTGCCAGCAGCTACGGACAGGGGTGGAATCGGGGTGGAAACACCATATATTTT.

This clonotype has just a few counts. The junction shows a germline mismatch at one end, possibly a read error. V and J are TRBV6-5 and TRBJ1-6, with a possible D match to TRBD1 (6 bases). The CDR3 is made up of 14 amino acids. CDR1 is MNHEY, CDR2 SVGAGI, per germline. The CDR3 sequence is CASSNSGANSPLHF. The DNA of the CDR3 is TGTGCCAGCAGTAACTCAGGGGCGAATTCACCCCTCCACTTT.

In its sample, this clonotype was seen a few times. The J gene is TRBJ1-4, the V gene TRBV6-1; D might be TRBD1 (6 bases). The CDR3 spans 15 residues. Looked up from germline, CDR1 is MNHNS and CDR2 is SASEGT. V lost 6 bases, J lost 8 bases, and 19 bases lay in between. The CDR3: CASRGKTGGGEKLFF. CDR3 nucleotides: TGTGCCAGCAGGGGGAAGACAGGCGGAGGGGAAAAACTGTTTTTT.

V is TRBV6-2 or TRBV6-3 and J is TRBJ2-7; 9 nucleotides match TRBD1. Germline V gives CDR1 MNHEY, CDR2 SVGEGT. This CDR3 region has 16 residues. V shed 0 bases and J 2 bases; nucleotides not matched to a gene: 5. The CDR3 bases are TGTGCCAGCAGTTACTCTTCCCGACAGGGGGCCTACGAGCAGTACTTC. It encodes CASSYSSRQGAYEQYF.

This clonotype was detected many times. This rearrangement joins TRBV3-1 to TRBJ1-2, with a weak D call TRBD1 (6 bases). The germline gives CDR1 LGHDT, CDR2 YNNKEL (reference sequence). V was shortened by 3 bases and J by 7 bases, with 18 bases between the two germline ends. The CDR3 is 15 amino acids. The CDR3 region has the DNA TGTGCCAGCAGCCAGGAGGGGGGCAAAAGGGGTGGCTACACCTTC. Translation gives CASSQEGGKRGGYTF.

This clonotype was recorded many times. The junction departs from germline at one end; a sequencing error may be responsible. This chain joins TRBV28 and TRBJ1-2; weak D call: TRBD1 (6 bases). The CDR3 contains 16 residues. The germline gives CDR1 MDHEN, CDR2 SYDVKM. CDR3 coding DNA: TGTACCAGCAGTTTCCCAGCACAGGGAGCGGGGAAGGGCTACACCTTC. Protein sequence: CTSSFPAQGAGKGYTF.

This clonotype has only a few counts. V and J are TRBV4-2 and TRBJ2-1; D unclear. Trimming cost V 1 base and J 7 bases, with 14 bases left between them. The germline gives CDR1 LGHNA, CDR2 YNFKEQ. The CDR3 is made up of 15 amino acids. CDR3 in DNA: TGTGCCAGCAGCCAAGCAGAGTACGAACTAAATGAGCAGTTCTTC. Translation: CASSQAEYELNEQFF.

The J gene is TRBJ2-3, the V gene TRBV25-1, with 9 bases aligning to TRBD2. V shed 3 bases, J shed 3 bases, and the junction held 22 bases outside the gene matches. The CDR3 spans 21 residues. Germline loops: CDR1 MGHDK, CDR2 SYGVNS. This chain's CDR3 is CASSDPQQGGLPGLATDTQYF. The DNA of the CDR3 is TGTGCCAGCAGTGACCCCCAGCAGGGAGGCTTACCGGGACTAGCTACAGATACGCAGTATTTT.

This CDR3 is CASSPRVTGQRTYEQYF. The CDR3 nucleotides are TGTGCCAGCTCACCAAGGGTGACGGGACAGAGAACCTACGAGCAGTACTTC. This chain connects TRBV18 to TRBJ2-7, with TRBD1 matching over 7 bases. CDR3 length: 17 residues. Germline CDR1 KGHSH, CDR2 LQKENI. J was trimmed by 2 bases and V by 2 bases; bases with no gene match: 12.

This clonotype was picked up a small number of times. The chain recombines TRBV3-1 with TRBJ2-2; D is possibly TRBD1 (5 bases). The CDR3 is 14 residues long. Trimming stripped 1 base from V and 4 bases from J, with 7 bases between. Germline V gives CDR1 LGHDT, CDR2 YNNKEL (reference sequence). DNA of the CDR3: TGTGCCAGCAGCCAAGCACAGGTCACCGGGGAGCTGTTTTTT. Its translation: CASSQAQVTGELFF.

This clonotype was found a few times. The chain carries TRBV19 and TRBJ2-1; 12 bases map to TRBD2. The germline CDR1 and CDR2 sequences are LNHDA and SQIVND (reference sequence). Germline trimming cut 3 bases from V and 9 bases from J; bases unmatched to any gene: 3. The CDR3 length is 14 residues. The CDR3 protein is CASSILAGGPEQFF. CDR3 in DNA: TGTGCCAGTAGTATTCTAGCGGGAGGGCCTGAGCAGTTCTTC.

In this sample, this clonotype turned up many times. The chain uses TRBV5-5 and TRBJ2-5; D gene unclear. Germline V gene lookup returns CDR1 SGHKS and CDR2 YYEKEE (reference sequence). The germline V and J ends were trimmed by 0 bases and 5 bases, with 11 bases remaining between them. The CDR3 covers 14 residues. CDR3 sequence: CASSLGGPEETQYF. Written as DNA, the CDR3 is TGTGCCAGCAGCTTGGGAGGACCCGAGGAGACCCAGTACTTC.

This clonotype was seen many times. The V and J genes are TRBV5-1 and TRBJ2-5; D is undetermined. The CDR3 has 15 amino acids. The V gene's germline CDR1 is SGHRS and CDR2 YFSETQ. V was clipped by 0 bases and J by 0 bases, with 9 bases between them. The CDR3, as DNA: TGCGCCAGCAGCTTGGCCGCGGAGTACCAAGAGACCCAGTACTTC. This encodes CASSLAAEYQETQYF.

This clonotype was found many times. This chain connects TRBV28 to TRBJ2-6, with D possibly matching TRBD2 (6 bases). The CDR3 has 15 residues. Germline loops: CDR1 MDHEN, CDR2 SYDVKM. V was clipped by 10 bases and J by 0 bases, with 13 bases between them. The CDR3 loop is CATGGIDSGANVLTF. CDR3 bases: TGTGCCACGGGCGGGATCGACTCTGGGGCCAACGTCCTGACTTTC. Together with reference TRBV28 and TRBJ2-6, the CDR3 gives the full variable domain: DVKVTQSSRYLVKRTGEKVFLECVQDMDHENMFWYRQDPGLGLRLIYFSYDVKMKEKGDIPEGYSVSREKKERFSLILESASTNQTSMYLCATGGIDSGANVLTFGAGSRLTVL.

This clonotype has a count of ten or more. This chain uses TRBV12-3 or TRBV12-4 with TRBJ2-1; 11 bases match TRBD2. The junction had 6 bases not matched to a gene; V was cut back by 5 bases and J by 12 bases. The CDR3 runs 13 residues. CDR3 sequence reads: CASSPGLAGGQFF. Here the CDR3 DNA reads TGTGCCAGCAGTCCAGGTCTAGCGGGAGGGCAGTTCTTC.

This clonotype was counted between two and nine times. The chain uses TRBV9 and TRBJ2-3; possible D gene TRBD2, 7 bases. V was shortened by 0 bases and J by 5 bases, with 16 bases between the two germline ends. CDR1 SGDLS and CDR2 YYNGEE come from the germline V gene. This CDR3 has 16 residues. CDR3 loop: CASSVDRGALVDTQYF. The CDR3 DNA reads TGTGCCAGCAGCGTAGATCGGGGGGCGCTTGTAGATACGCAGTATTTT.

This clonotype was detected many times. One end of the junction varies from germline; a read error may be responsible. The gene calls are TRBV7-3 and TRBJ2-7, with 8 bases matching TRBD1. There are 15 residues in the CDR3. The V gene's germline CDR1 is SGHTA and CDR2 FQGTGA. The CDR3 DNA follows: TGTACCAGCCGATACGAGGGGACAGGACCTTACGAGCAGTACTTC. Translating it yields CTSRYEGTGPYEQYF.

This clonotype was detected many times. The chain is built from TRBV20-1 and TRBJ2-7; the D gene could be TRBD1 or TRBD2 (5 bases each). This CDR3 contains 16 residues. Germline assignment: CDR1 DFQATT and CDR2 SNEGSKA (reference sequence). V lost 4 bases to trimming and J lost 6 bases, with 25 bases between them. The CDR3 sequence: CSAMIIRDRGRFEQYF. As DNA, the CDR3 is TGCAGTGCTATGATTATCCGGGACCGAGGACGATTCGAGCAGTACTTC.

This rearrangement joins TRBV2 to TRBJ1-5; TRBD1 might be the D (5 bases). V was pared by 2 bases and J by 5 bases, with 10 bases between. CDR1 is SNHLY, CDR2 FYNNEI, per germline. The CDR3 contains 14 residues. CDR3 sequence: CASSESGSHQPQHF. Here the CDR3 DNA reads TGTGCCAGCAGTGAATCAGGGTCACATCAGCCCCAGCATTTT.

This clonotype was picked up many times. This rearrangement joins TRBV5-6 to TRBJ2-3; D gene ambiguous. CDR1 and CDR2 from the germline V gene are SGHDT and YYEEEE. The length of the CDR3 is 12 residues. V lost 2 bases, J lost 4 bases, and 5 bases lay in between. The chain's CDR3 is CASSFSADTQYF. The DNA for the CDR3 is TGTGCCAGCAGCTTTAGTGCAGATACGCAGTATTTT.

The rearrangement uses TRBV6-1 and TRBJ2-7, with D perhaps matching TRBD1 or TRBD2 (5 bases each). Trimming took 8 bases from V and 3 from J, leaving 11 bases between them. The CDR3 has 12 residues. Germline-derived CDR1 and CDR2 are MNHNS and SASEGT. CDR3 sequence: CASGGHSYEQYF. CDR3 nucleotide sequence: TGTGCCAGCGGGGGTCACAGCTACGAGCAGTACTTC.

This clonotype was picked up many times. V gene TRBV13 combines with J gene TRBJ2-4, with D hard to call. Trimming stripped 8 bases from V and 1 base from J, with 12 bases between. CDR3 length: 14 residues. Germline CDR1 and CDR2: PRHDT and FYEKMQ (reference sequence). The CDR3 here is CASSLVEAKNIQYF. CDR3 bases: TGTGCCAGCTCCCTAGTTGAGGCCAAAAACATTCAGTACTTC.

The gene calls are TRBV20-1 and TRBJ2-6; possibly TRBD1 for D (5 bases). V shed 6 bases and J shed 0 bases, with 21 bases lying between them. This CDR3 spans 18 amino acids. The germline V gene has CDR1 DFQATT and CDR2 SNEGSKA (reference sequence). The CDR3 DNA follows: TGCAGTGCCCCCCTCTTCCAGGGTTCCCTCTCTGGGGCCAACGTCCTGACTTTC. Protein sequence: CSAPLFQGSLSGANVLTF.

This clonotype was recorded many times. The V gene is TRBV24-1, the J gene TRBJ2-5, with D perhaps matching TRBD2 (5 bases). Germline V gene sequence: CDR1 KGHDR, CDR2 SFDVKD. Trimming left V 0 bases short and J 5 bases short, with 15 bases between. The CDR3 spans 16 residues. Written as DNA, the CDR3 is TGTGCCACCAGTGATTTGGCACTAGAAGGGATTGAGACCCAGTACTTC. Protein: CATSDLALEGIETQYF.

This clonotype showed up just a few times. CDR3 protein: CAWTPGGRSQPQHF. In nucleotides, the CDR3 is TGTGCCTGGACTCCAGGGGGCCGTAGTCAGCCCCAGCATTTT. This chain links TRBV30 with TRBJ1-5, with TRBD1 matching over 8 bases. With V trimmed by 4 bases and J by 6 bases, 8 bases remained unmatched. Germline lookup yields CDR1 GTSNPN and CDR2 SVGIG (reference sequence). The CDR3 has 14 residues.

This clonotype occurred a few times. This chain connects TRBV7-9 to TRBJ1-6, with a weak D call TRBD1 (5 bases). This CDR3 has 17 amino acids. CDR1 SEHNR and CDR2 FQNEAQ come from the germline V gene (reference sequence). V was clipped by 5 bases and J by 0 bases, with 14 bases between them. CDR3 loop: CASSPGDASSYNSPLHF. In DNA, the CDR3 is TGTGCCAGCAGCCCGGGGGACGCGAGCTCCTATAATTCACCCCTCCACTTT.

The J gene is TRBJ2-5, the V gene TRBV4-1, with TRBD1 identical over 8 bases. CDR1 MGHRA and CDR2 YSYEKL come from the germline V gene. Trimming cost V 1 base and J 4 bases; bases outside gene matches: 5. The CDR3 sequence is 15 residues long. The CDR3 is CASSQGTGQRETQYF. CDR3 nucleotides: TGCGCCAGCAGCCAAGGGACAGGGCAGCGAGAGACCCAGTACTTC.

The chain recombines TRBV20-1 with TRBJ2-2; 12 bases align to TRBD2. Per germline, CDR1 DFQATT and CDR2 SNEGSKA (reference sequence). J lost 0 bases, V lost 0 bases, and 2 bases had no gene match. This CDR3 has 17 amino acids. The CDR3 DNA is TGCAGTGCTAGAGATCTAGCGGGAGGGCCGAACACCGGGGAGCTGTTTTTT. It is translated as CSARDLAGGPNTGELFF.

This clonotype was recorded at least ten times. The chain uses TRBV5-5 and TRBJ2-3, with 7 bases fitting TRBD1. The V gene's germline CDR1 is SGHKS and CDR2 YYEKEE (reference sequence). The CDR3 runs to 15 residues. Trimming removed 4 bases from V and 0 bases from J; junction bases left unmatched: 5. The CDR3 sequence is CASSRQGPSTDTQYF. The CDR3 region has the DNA TGTGCCAGCAGCAGACAGGGTCCTAGCACAGATACGCAGTATTTT.